This T cell receptor (beta chain) is drawn from a study of shared clonotypes between healthy human individuals (dated by TCRdb to the early 2020s). About the investigation overall: The cohort included a few men and a couple of women between 18 and 49 years of age. To increase sequencing depth and limit assay-specific biases, different laboratories used diverse techniques to prepare libraries and sequence TCR repertoires. For each donor, CD4 naive and CD4 memory were each run on three plates, CD8 naive on two plates, and CD8 memory on one plate. To estimate repertoire size and how much clonotype sharing occurs between individuals, the study deeply sequenced the blood TCR repertoires of several healthy adults. Each donor's leukapheresis produced roughly between roughly 0.9 and 9 billion PBMCs.

TCR CDR3 regions were amplified from genomic DNA by multiplex PCR using the deep immunoSEQ assay. For each cell subset, the extracted genomic DNA was distributed evenly across all wells of several immunoSEQ 96-well plates, and each plate served as one replicate. Each replicate PCR for sorted subsets received roughly 0.2 ug genomic DNA, equal to about 30,000 T cell genomes. Purified libraries were quantified with a Qubit 3.0 fluorometer, sized on a Bioanalyzer 2100, and re-quantified with the KAPA Library Quantification kit. Every immunoSEQ 96-well plate was sequenced on a dedicated single-read 150-cycle Illumina NextSeq 550 flow cell. The authors processed their data as follows. Because the immunoSEQ output held only junctional sequences and lacked quality scores, the filtering could not match the filtering applied to full-length reads. Sequences were annotated with PyIR, a Python wrapper for IgBLAST v1.9, and V/J genes and CDR3 were assigned using IMGT germline references. Reads were filtered out if the reads had weak V/J assignments (E-value above 1e-6), no CDR3, stop codons, out-of-frame junctions, or ambiguous translated residues. V3J clonotypes were defined by identical inferred V gene, J gene, and CDR3 amino acid sequence. To compute the percentage overlap between repertoires, the number of shared unique clonotypes was divided by the size of the smaller repertoire. RTK rarefaction, the Chao1 estimator, and Recon v2.1 estimates of unobserved clonotypes were used to assess repertoire richness. Generation probabilities were computed with OLGA for all TCRbeta clonotypes obtained by the gDNA method from several donors. Sourced from immuneACCESS, this table was stored by TCRdb with only in-frame sequences that have V and J called. A share of the clones is absent; for the studies checked, an unresolved V gene accounts for under half, and the remainder has no known explanation. V and J calls and clone size are those listed in that table; D and trimming were worked out from the DNA. The sample table contains a few million clones; only one count was recorded for 90% to 96% of them. The ten largest make up roughly 0.13% of the sample.

From its cysteine to its phenylalanine, the CDR3 spans 18 amino acids. Of the read, only the CDR3 DNA is kept; its 54 bases are in frame from base 1. Trimming leaves V shorter by 6 bases and J shorter by 1 base, with the junction holding 10 bases beyond the gene matches. Via the germline V gene, CDR1 is MGHRA and CDR2 YSYEKL. Overall study outcomes, separate from this receptor: Rarefaction of sorted-subset datasets indicated incomplete sequencing despite the large sequencing depth. Clonotypes shared by all four sorted-subset donors showed higher generation probabilities than non-shared clonotypes. Naive subsets generally had larger estimated clonotype richness than memory subsets. Only blood was sampled, and tissue TCR repertoires likely differ from those in blood. The genetic and exposure-history diversity represented was limited by the small number of donors. Pairwise subsampling indicated that sequencing depth was expected to affect the degree of clonotype sharing among donors. When a handful of donors were compared, the shared fraction of clonotypes was around 5.1% for naive CD4, around 3.5% for naive CD8, roughly 2.3% for memory CD4, and about 0.36% for memory CD8.

This clone was detected once. The antigen it binds to is not known. Per-base quality was not reported, and no clone a single base away is much larger than it. The donors were healthy, HIV-negative adults who had no recently reported acute infections or vaccinations. Only Caucasian adults living in Nashville, Tennessee, USA were represented among the donors. CD4+ T cells were enriched through magnetic negative selection, after which naive cells were positively selected on CD45RA and the remaining negative fraction served as the memory subset. Blood was collected by leukapheresis, and PBMCs were isolated by Ficoll-Histopaque density gradient centrifugation and then cryopreserved in liquid nitrogen vapor phase. Analytical flow cytometry was used to check the purity and quantity of every magnetically sorted T cell population. From each sorted fraction, genomic DNA was isolated and quantified by UV absorbance on a Nanodrop 2000c.

Sequencing was done on a sample of naive CD4+ T cells sorted from blood. The cell subset or site label for this specimen denotes: CD45RA+ positively selected. The V and J genes are TRBV4-1 and TRBJ2-1; a stretch of 12 junction bases matches TRBD2. This receptor was obtained from a man between 18 and 29 years old in good health. DNA sequence: TGCGCCAGCAGTCCAAGCCTAGCGGGAGGGCGGTCCTACAATGAGCAGTTCTTC. Its translation reads: CASSPSLAGGRSYNEQFF.